This T cell receptor beta chain originates from a study of cytomegalovirus exposure and HLA in healthy donors. Regarding the study as a whole: Most of the TCR beta V segments (in an earlier analysis) were productive either about 87% or about 30% of the time. Analysis was performed later, and it showed HLA-associated TCR beta chains to be more clonally expanded than equally common others.

Despite likely unrecorded immune exposures, the donors were nominally healthy at the time of sampling. The CDR3 has 14 amino acids. Germline V gives CDR1 SGDLS, CDR2 YYNGEE. V lost 0 bases to trimming and J lost 5 bases; unmatched junction nucleotides: 2. Comment on this clone: The target antigen is unknown.

The PCR ran on 60 Vbeta and 13 Jbeta primers. Clones were sequenced by immunoSEQ multiplex PCR, and TCRdb holds only the in-frame ones, with some missing. Seen here are 210,000 or so clones, roughly 83% observed once, and the top ten hold 1.2% to 1.5%. The TCR sequence derives from a girl under 18 in good health and CMV-seronegative. The V gene is TRBV9, the J gene TRBJ2-3; 8 nucleotides line up with TRBD1. The sample was PBMCs. The CDR3 is CASSVAGGGDTQYF. Here the CDR3 DNA reads TGTGCCAGCAGCGTAGCAGGGGGCGGAGATACGCAGTATTTT.